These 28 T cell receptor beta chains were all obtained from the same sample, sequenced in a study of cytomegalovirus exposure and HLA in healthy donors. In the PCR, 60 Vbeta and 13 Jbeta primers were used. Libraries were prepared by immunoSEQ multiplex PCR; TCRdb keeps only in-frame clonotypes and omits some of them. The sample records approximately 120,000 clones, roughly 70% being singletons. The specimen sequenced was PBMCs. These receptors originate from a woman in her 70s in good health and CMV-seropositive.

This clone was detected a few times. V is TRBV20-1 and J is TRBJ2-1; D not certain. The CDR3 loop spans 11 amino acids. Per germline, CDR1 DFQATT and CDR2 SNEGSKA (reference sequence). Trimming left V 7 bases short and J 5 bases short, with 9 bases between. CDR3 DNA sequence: TGCAGTGTGACCGACAACAATGAGCAGTTCTTC. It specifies CSVTDNNEQFF.

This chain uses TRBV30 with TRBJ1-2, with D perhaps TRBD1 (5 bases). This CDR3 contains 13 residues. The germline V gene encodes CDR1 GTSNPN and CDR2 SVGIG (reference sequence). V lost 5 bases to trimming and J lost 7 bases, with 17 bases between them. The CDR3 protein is CAWGTLAVGGYTF. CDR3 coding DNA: TGTGCCTGGGGGACCCTAGCGGTAGGTGGCTACACCTTC.

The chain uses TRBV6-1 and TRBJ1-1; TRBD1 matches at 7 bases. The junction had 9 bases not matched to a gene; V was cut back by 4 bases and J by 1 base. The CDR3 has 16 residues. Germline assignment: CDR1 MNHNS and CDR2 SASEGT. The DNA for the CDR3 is TGTGCCAGCAGTGGGGTCACCGGGACAGCGAACACTGAAGCTTTCTTT. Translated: CASSGVTGTANTEAFF.

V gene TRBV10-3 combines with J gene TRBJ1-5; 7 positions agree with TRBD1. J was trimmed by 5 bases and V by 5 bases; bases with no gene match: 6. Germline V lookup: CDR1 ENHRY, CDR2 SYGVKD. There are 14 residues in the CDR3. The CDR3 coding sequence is TGTGCCATCAGTCCCACAGACAGGGATCAGCCCCAGCATTTT. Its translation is CAISPTDRDQPQHF.

The CDR3 DNA reads as TGTGCCAGCAGTTCGGGACAGGGGGTACTATATGGCTACACCTTC. It translates to CASSSGQGVLYGYTF. The chain recombines TRBV27 with TRBJ1-2, with TRBD1 matching over 11 bases. V lost 4 bases to trimming and J lost 5 bases; unmatched junction nucleotides: 6. The CDR3 is 15 residues long. CDR1 MNHEY and CDR2 SMNVEV come from the germline V gene (reference sequence).

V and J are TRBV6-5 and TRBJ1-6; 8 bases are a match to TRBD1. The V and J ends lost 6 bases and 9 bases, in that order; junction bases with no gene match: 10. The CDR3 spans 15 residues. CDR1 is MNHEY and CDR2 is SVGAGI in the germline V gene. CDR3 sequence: CASRTLAGGLSPLHF. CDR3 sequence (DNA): TGTGCCAGCAGGACCCTGGCAGGGGGCCTTTCACCCCTCCACTTT.

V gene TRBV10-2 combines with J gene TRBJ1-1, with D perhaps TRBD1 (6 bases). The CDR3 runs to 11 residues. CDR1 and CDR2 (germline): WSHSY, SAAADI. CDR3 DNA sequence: TGCGTCGTGGAAGGGGGGGCTGAAGCTTTCTTT. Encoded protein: CVVEGGAEAFF.

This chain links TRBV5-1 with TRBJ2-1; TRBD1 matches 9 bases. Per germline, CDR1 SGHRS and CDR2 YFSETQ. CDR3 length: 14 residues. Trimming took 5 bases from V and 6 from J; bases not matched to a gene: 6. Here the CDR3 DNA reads TGCGCCAGCAGGTCGGGACAGGGAGTCAATGAGCAGTTCTTC. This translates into CASRSGQGVNEQFF.

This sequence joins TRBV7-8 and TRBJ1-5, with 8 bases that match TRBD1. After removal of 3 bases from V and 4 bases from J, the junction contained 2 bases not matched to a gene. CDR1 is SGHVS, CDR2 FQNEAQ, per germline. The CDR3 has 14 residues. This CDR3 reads CASSLTGDNQPQHF. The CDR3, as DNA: TGTGCCAGCAGCTTGACAGGGGATAATCAGCCCCAGCATTTT. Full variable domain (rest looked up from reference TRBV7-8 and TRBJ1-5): GAGVSQSPRYKVAKRGQDVALRCDPISGHVSLFWYQQALGQGPEFLTYFQNEAQLDKSGLPSDRFFAERPEGSVSTLKIQRTQQEDSAVYLCASSLTGDNQPQHFGDGTRLSIL.

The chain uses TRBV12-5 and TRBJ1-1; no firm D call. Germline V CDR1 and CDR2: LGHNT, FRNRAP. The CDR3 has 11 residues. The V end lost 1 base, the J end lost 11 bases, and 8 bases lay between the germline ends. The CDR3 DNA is TGTGCTAGTGGTTTGGGTCCCGAGGCTTTCTTT. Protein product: CASGLGPEAFF. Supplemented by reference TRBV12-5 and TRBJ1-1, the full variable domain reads DARVTQTPRHKVTEMGQEVTMRCQPILGHNTVFWYRQTMMQGLELLAYFRNRAPLDDSGMPKDRFSAEMPDATLATLKIQPSEPRDSAVYFCASGLGPEAFFGQGTRLTVV.

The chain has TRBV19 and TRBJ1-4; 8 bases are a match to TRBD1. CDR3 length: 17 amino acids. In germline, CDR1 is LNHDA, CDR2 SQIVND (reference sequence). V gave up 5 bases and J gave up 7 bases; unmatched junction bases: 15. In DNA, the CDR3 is TGTGCCAGTAGTGCTACCCCATCGACAGGGGCCGGTGAAAAACTGTTTTTT. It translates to CASSATPSTGAGEKLFF. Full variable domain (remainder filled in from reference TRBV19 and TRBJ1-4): DGGITQSPKYLFRKEGQNVTLSCEQNLNHDAMYWYRQDPGQGLRLIYYSQIVNDFQKGDIAEGYSVSREKKESFPLTVTSAQKNPTAFYLCASSATPSTGAGEKLFFGSGTQLSVL.

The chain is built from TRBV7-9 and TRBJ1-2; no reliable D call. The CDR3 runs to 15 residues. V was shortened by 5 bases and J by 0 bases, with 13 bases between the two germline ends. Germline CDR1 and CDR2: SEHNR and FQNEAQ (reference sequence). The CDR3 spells CASSAEVLANYGYTF. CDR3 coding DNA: TGTGCCAGCAGCGCCGAGGTGTTGGCTAACTATGGCTACACCTTC.

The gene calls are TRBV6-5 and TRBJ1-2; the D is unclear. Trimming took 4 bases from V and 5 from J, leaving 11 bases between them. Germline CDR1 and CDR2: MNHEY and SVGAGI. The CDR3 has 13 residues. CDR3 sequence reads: CASSSPKEYGYTF. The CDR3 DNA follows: TGTGCCAGCAGTTCCCCGAAAGAGTATGGCTACACCTTC.

CDR3 in amino acids: CASSEAPLAGGPDTQYF. Here the CDR3 DNA reads TGTGCCAGCAGTGAAGCGCCGCTAGCGGGGGGTCCGGATACGCAGTATTTT. V usage is TRBV6-1 and J usage is TRBJ2-3, with 11 bases matching TRBD2. Germline loops: CDR1 MNHNS, CDR2 SASEGT. The CDR3 is made up of 17 amino acids. Germline trimming cut 0 bases from V and 6 bases from J; bases unmatched to any gene: 8.

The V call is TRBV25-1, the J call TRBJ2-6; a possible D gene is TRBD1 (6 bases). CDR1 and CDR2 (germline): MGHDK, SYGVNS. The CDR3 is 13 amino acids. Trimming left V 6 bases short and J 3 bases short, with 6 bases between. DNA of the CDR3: TGTGCCAGCAGGGACAGTGGGGCCAACGTCCTGACTTTC. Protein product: CASRDSGANVLTF.

CDR3 sequence (DNA): TGTGCCAGCAGTGGAACAGGGTACCAAGAGACCCAGTACTTC. Its protein is CASSGTGYQETQYF. The V and J genes are TRBV6-1 and TRBJ2-5; D possibly corresponds to TRBD1 (6 bases). With 4 bases removed from V and 0 bases from J, the gap between germline ends came to 9 bases. CDR1 MNHNS and CDR2 SASEGT come from the germline V gene. CDR3 length: 14 residues.

In nucleotides, the CDR3 is TGTGCTAGTGGTTTGGCCTACTGGACAGGGGTGGGACAGCCCCAGCATTTT. Translated, it gives CASGLAYWTGVGQPQHF. The chain has TRBV12-5 and TRBJ1-5, with 9 bases that match TRBD1. The CDR3 runs 17 residues. The trim removed 1 base at V and 7 bases at J, leaving 11 bases unmatched. Germline V gives CDR1 LGHNT, CDR2 FRNRAP.

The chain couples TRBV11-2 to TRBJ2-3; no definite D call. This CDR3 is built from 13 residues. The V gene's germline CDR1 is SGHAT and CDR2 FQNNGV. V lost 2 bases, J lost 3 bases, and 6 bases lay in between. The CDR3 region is CASSLIRTDTQYF. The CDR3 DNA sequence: TGTGCCAGCAGCTTAATTAGAACAGATACGCAGTATTTT.

CDR3 loop: CAISESVQGYTF. CDR3 bases: TGTGCCATCAGTGAGTCTGTTCAGGGCTACACCTTC. This chain uses TRBV10-3 with TRBJ1-2; D not certain. The CDR3 extends over 12 amino acids. CDR1 is ENHRY and CDR2 is SYGVKD in the germline V gene. The V and J ends lost 0 bases and 8 bases respectively, with 7 bases between them.

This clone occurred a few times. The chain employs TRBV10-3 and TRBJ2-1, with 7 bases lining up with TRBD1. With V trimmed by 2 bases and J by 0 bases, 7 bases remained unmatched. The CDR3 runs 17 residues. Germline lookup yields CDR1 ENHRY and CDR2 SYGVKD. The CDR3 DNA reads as TGTGCCATCAGTGAGAAGGGCAGGGGGATCTCCTACAATGAGCAGTTCTTC. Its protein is CAISEKGRGISYNEQFF.

CDR3 in amino acids: CASSLSGNTEAFF. CDR3 coding DNA: TGTGCCAGCAGCTTGAGCGGAAACACTGAAGCTTTCTTT. The chain links TRBV11-2 to TRBJ1-1; D uncertain. V lost 3 bases to trimming and J lost 2 bases, with 7 bases between them. Germline loops: CDR1 SGHAT, CDR2 FQNNGV. This CDR3 spans 13 amino acids.

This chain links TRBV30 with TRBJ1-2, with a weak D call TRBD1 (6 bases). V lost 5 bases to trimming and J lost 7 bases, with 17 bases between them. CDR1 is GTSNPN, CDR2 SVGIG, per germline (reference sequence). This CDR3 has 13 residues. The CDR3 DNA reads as TGTGCCTGGGGACAGTACGGTCCCGTTGGCTACACCTTC. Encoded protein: CAWGQYGPVGYTF.

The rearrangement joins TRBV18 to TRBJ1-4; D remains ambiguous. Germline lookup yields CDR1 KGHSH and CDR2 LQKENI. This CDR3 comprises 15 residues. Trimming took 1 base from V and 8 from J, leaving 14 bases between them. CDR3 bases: TGTGCCAGCTCACCACGAAGTCCCGGAGGGGAAAAACTGTTTTTT. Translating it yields CASSPRSPGGEKLFF.

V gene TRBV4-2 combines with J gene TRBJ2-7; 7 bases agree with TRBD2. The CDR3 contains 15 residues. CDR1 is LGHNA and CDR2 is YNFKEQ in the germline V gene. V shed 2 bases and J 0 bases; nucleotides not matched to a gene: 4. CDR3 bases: TGTGCCAGCAGCCAACCCGGGGGGAGCTCCTACGAGCAGTACTTC. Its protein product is CASSQPGGSSYEQYF.

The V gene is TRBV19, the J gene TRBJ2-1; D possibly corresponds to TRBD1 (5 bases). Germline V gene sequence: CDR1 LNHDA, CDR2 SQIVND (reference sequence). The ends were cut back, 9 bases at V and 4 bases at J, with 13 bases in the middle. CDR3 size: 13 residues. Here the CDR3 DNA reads TGTGCCAGCAGTCAACAGGTGTACAATGAGCAGTTCTTC. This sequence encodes CASSQQVYNEQFF.

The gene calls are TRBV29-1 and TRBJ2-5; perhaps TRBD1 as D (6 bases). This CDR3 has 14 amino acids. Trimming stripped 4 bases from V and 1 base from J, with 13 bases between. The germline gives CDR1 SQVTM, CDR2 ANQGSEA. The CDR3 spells CSVGGTLSQETQYF. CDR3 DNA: TGCAGCGTTGGGGGGACACTTTCCCAAGAGACCCAGTACTTC.

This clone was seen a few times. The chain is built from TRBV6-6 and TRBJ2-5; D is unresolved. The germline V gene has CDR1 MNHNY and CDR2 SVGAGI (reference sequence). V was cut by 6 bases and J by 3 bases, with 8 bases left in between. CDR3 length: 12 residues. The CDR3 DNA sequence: TGTGCCAGCAGCGTCCTAGAAGAGACCCAGTACTTC. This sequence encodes CASSVLEETQYF.

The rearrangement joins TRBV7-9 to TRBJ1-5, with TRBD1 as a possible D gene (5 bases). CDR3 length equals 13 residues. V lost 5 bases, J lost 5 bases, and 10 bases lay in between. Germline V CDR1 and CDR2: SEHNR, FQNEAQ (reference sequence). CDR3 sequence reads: CASSTQGDQPQHF. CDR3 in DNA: TGTGCCAGCAGCACTCAGGGTGATCAGCCCCAGCATTTT.